Each of the 11 T cell receptor beta chains below was sequenced from the same sample in a study of blood T cell repertoires in COVID-19. Method: immunoSEQ multiplex PCR; TCRdb's copy keeps in-frame clones and lacks some. The repertoire has tens of thousands of clones, more than 80% of them found once; the top ten carry less than 8%. Sequences were obtained from peripheral blood. These receptors originate from a man aged 65 to 79 with active COVID-19.

This clone was seen only once. The V call is TRBV6-5, the J call TRBJ2-7; tentative D call: TRBD1 (6 bases). This CDR3 contains 15 residues. V was shortened by 5 bases and J by 4 bases, with 18 bases between the two germline ends. The germline CDR1 and CDR2 sequences are MNHEY and SVGAGI. The CDR3 bases are TGTGCCAGCAGTACCCAATCCGGGACACCGTACGAGCAGTACTTC. Protein sequence: CASSTQSGTPYEQYF.

The V call is TRBV30, the J call TRBJ1-2; 10 nucleotides agree with TRBD1. CDR1 is GTSNPN, CDR2 SVGIG, per germline (reference sequence). This CDR3 is 15 amino acids long. The junction had 4 bases not matched to a gene; V was cut back by 1 base and J by 2 bases. The CDR3 protein is CAWSDKTGGNYGYTF. In nucleotides, the CDR3 is TGTGCCTGGAGTGACAAGACAGGGGGCAACTATGGCTACACCTTC. Drawing the rest from reference TRBV30 and TRBJ1-2, the complete variable domain is SQTIHQWPATLVQPVGSPLSLECTVEGTSNPNLYWYRQAAGRGLQLLFYSVGIGQISSEVPQNLSASRPQDRQFILSSKKLLLSDSGFYLCAWSDKTGGNYGYTFGSGTRLTVV.

The chain combines TRBV27 with TRBJ2-5; 8 nucleotides align to TRBD1. This CDR3 contains 16 residues. Germline V gene sequence: CDR1 MNHEY, CDR2 SMNVEV (reference sequence). Losses at the gene ends were 0 bases for V and 3 bases for J; bases not matched to a gene: 6. CDR3 bases: TGTGCCAGCAGTTTATCTGGAACAGGGGGTAAAGAGACCCAGTACTTC. Translated: CASSLSGTGGKETQYF.

The J gene is TRBJ2-5, the V gene TRBV25-1; 10 bases are shared with TRBD1. Germline loops: CDR1 MGHDK, CDR2 SYGVNS. CDR3 length equals 14 residues. The J segment lost 5 bases and the V segment lost 4 bases, leaving 4 bases of the junction unmatched. In DNA form, the CDR3 reads TGTGCCAGCAGTGGGGACAGGGGTTCCGAGACCCAGTACTTC. This encodes CASSGDRGSETQYF. Full variable domain (remainder filled in from reference TRBV25-1 and TRBJ2-5): EADIYQTPRYLVIGTGKKITLECSQTMGHDKMYWYQQDPGMELHLIHYSYGVNSTEKGDLSSESTVSRIRTEHFPLTLESARPSHTSQYLCASSGDRGSETQYFGPGTRLLVL.

In nucleotides, the CDR3 is TGTGCCAGCAGCCCTAGCGGGGGCTTTAGGGGGAACATTCAGTACTTC. Its protein is CASSPSGGFRGNIQYF. The chain carries TRBV6-6 and TRBJ2-4; 10 bases are shared with TRBD2. Trimming cost V 6 bases and J 7 bases; bases outside gene matches: 12. The CDR3 totals 16 residues. The germline V gene has CDR1 MNHNY and CDR2 SVGAGI (reference sequence).

This chain links TRBV29-1 with TRBJ1-6, with 7 nucleotides matching TRBD1. CDR1 and CDR2 from the germline V gene are SQVTM and ANQGSEA. V lost 5 bases to trimming and J lost 0 bases; unmatched junction nucleotides: 4. CDR3 length: 15 amino acids. The CDR3 nucleotides read TGCAGCGTTACCCAGGGGGACTCCTATAATTCACCCCTCCACTTT. This encodes CSVTQGDSYNSPLHF. The entire variable domain, with the rest obtained from reference TRBV29-1 and TRBJ1-6, is as follows: SAVISQKPSRDICQRGTSLTIQCQVDSQVTMMFWYRQQPGQSLTLIATANQGSEATYESGFVIDKFPISRPNLTFSTLTVSNMSPEDSSIYLCSVTQGDSYNSPLHFGNGTRLTVT.

The chain combines TRBV18 with TRBJ2-1; the match to TRBD1 covers 8 bases. The CDR3 sequence is 15 residues long. The germline V gene has CDR1 KGHSH and CDR2 LQKENI. Trimming at V came to 1 base and at J to 6 bases, leaving 5 bases not matched to a gene. Written as DNA, the CDR3 is TGTGCCAGCTCACCACTCGAACAGGGGGGCAATGAGCAGTTCTTC. It specifies CASSPLEQGGNEQFF.

About this clone itself: Within the sample, other DNA sequences also encode this same CDR3. The V call is TRBV19, the J call TRBJ2-5; 7 nucleotides align to TRBD1. The length of the CDR3 is 13 residues. The V and J ends lost 4 bases and 4 bases, in that order; junction bases with no gene match: 3. Germline V gene lookup returns CDR1 LNHDA and CDR2 SQIVND (reference sequence). In DNA form, the CDR3 reads TGTGCCAGTAGTACAACAGGGGTAGAGACCCAGTACTTC. Translated, it gives CASSTTGVETQYF.

The chain recombines TRBV24-1 with TRBJ2-2; the D is unclear. Germline assignment: CDR1 KGHDR and CDR2 SFDVKD. Trimming pared 4 bases from V and 0 bases from J, leaving 5 bases between. This CDR3 comprises 14 residues. CDR3 bases: TGTGCCACCAGTGAGCAGGCGAACACCGGGGAGCTGTTTTTT. Translated, it gives CATSEQANTGELFF.

The CDR3, as DNA: TGTGCCAGCAGCGTAGGAACGGCGGTGGCGGGAATTAGCTCCTACAATGAGCAGTTCTTC. Translation: CASSVGTAVAGISSYNEQFF. The chain recombines TRBV9 with TRBJ2-1; possible D gene TRBD2, 6 bases. This CDR3 spans 20 amino acids. The V and J ends lost 0 bases and 0 bases respectively, with 22 bases between them. Germline-derived CDR1 and CDR2 are SGDLS and YYNGEE.

The chain combines TRBV5-1 with TRBJ2-7, with 10 nucleotides matching TRBD1. The CDR3 runs to 15 residues. Trimming removed 3 bases from V and 6 bases from J; junction bases left unmatched: 9. CDR1 and CDR2 from the germline V gene are SGHRS and YFSETQ. CDR3 nucleotides: TGCGCCAGCAGCTGGACAGGGGGAGCTATCCCCGAGCAGTACTTC. Its protein is CASSWTGGAIPEQYF. The complete variable domain, with remaining parts taken from reference TRBV5-1 and TRBJ2-7, reads KAGVTQTPRYLIKTRGQQVTLSCSPISGHRSVSWYQQTPGQGLQFLFEYFSETQRNKGNFPGRFSGRQFSNSRSEMNVSTLELGDSALYLCASSWTGGAIPEQYFGPGTRLTVT.